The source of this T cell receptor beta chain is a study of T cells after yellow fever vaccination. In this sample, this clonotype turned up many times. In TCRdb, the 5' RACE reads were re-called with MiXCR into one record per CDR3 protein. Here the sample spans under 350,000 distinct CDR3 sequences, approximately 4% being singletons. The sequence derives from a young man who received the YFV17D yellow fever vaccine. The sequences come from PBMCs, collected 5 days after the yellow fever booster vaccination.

Here the CDR3 reads CASSPLAGGRTQYF. The CDR3 bases are TGTGCCAGCAGTCCCTTAGCGGGGGGGCGTACGCAGTATTTT. The gene calls are TRBV27 and TRBJ2-3, with 11 bases identical to TRBD2. The J segment lost 8 bases and the V segment lost 5 bases, leaving 6 bases of the junction unmatched. CDR3 length equals 14 residues. Germline loops: CDR1 MNHEY, CDR2 SMNVEV (reference sequence).